The clone carrying this T cell receptor (beta chain) was found many times. In the CD4+ fraction, cells were divided into CD45RA+ naive and CD45RA-negative memory subsets. The sample comes from a study of shared clonotypes between healthy human individuals. This CDR3 contains 15 residues. CDR1 and CDR2 from the germline V gene are SGHVS and FNYEAQ. Germline trimming cut 1 base from V and 1 base from J; bases unmatched to any gene: 1. TCRdb's copy holds only in-frame clones and misses some; the assay was immunoSEQ multiplex PCR. Among 780,000 or so clones, roughly two thirds were seen once, and the ten largest hold less than 2%.

The origin of this receptor is a woman aged 25-40 years in good health. Sequencing was performed on memory CD4+ T cells sorted from blood. Subset here: CD45RA-negative fraction. The chain carries TRBV7-6 and TRBJ1-2; TRBD1 aligns across 9 bases. The chain's CDR3 is CASSLVTGGNYGYTF. The CDR3 DNA reads TGTGCCAGCAGCTTAGTGACAGGGGGTAACTATGGCTACACCTTC.